The next 10 T cell receptor beta chains were all read from a single sample in a study of response to subunit inactivated influenza vaccine. TCRdb re-derived calls from the RT-PCR reads in MiXCR, one entry per CDR3 protein. The table shows about 500,000 distinct CDR3 sequences, with 16% occurring only once. Sequenced here: CD4+ T cells sorted from PBMCs, sampled around 25 months after vaccination. The source of these receptors is a man between 50 and 70 years old who received an inactivated influenza vaccine.

This clonotype was detected only a few times. The V and J genes are TRBV20-1 and TRBJ2-5; D might be TRBD2 (6 bases). Germline V gives CDR1 DFQATT, CDR2 SNEGSKA (reference sequence). Trimming took off 5 bases at V and 3 bases at J, with 10 bases between the two ends. CDR3 size: 12 residues. The CDR3 spells CSAPRREETQYF. The CDR3 DNA follows: TGCAGTGCTCCCCGGAGGGAAGAGACCCAGTACTTC.

This chain links TRBV7-3 with TRBJ2-3, with 10 nucleotides matching TRBD2. V was pared by 5 bases and J by 1 base, with 6 bases of the junction left unmatched. The germline gives CDR1 SGHTA, CDR2 FQGTGA. CDR3 length: 16 residues. The CDR3 nucleotides read TGTGCCAGCAGCATCCGGACTAGCGGTCGCACAGATACGCAGTATTTT. This gives the protein CASSIRTSGRTDTQYF. The full variable domain, in which reference TRBV7-3 and TRBJ2-3 provide the parts outside the CDR3, is GAGVSQTPSNKVTEKGKYVELRCDPISGHTALYWYRQSLGQGPEFLIYFQGTGAADDSGLPNDRFFAVRPEGSVSTLKIQRTERGDSAVYLCASSIRTSGRTDTQYFGPGTRLTVL.

This clonotype was recorded at least ten times. J is TRBJ2-7 and V is TRBV12-3 or TRBV12-4; 12 bases match TRBD2. The CDR3 covers 15 residues. J gave up 6 bases and V 2 bases, and 5 bases lay outside the gene matches. The DNA of the CDR3 is TGTGCCAGCAGTTTACGACTAGCGGGAGATGGCGAGCAGTACTTC. Its protein is CASSLRLAGDGEQYF.

This chain connects TRBV24-1 to TRBJ2-5; 7 bases align to TRBD1. The CDR3 runs 17 residues. V trimming: 5 bases; J trimming: 3 bases; junction bases outside the gene matches: 14. CDR1 KGHDR and CDR2 SFDVKD come from the germline V gene. CDR3 coding DNA: TGTGCCACCAGTGGTACTCCGGGACAGCGCCGGGAAGAGACCCAGTACTTC. It specifies CATSGTPGQRREETQYF.

V and J are TRBV6-1 and TRBJ2-1; 8 bases are a match to TRBD1. Germline V CDR1 and CDR2: MNHNS, SASEGT. With V trimmed by 6 bases and J by 7 bases, 11 bases remained unmatched. The CDR3 is 15 residues long. The CDR3 bases are TGTGCCAGCAGCAGTCGGACCCGGACAGGGAATGAGCAGTTCTTC. Protein sequence: CASSSRTRTGNEQFF.

The genes are TRBV7-3 and TRBJ2-2, with 9 bases aligning to TRBD2. J lost 0 bases, V lost 1 base, and 6 bases had no gene match. CDR3 length: 18 amino acids. Germline values: CDR1 SGHTA, CDR2 FQGTGA. The CDR3 region has the DNA TGTGCCAGCAGCTTAAGGGGGGGACTAGCAGCGAACACCGGGGAGCTGTTTTTT. Amino acid sequence: CASSLRGGLAANTGELFF. Variable domain in full (rest from reference TRBV7-3 and TRBJ2-2): GAGVSQTPSNKVTEKGKYVELRCDPISGHTALYWYRQSLGQGPEFLIYFQGTGAADDSGLPNDRFFAVRPEGSVSTLKIQRTERGDSAVYLCASSLRGGLAANTGELFFGEGSRLTVL.

This clonotype turned up a few times. The chain employs TRBV10-3 and TRBJ1-1, with D maybe TRBD1 (5 bases). The V end lost 2 bases, the J end lost 6 bases, and 10 bases lay between the germline ends. The CDR3 spans 13 residues. The germline V gene encodes CDR1 ENHRY and CDR2 SYGVKD. The CDR3 bases are TGTGCCATCAGTGAGGCAGGGATCGCTGAAGCTTTCTTT. This codes for CAISEAGIAEAFF.

The V and J genes are TRBV3-1 and TRBJ1-5; D uncertain. Per germline, CDR1 LGHDT and CDR2 YNNKEL (reference sequence). Trimming stripped 4 bases from V and 3 bases from J, with 13 bases between. This CDR3 has 15 amino acids. The CDR3 reads CASSRSGEFNQPQHF. CDR3 DNA sequence: TGTGCCAGCAGCCGTAGTGGGGAGTTCAATCAGCCCCAGCATTTT. The variable domain in full, with the rest retrieved from reference TRBV3-1 and TRBJ1-5, is DTAVSQTPKYLVTQMGNDKSIKCEQNLGHDTMYWYKQDSKKFLKIMFSYNNKELIINETVPNRFSPKSPDKAHLNLHINSLELGDSAVYFCASSRSGEFNQPQHFGDGTRLSIL.

A few counts support this clonotype. V gene TRBV12-3 or TRBV12-4 combines with J gene TRBJ1-2; no clear D gene. The CDR3 loop spans 13 amino acids. Trimming took 8 bases from V and 0 from J, leaving 10 bases between them. This CDR3 reads CASEDTTNYGYTF. CDR3 coding DNA: TGTGCCAGCGAAGACACCACTAACTATGGCTACACCTTC.

This clonotype came up a few times. J is TRBJ2-1 and V is TRBV20-1; D possibly matches TRBD1 or TRBD2 (5 bases each). In germline, CDR1 is DFQATT, CDR2 SNEGSKA (reference sequence). The CDR3 runs to 15 residues. V lost 0 bases and J 0 bases, leaving 9 bases between the germline ends. The CDR3 DNA sequence: TGCAGTGCTAGAGATCTCGGGGCCTCCTACAATGAGCAGTTCTTC. Its translation is CSARDLGASYNEQFF.